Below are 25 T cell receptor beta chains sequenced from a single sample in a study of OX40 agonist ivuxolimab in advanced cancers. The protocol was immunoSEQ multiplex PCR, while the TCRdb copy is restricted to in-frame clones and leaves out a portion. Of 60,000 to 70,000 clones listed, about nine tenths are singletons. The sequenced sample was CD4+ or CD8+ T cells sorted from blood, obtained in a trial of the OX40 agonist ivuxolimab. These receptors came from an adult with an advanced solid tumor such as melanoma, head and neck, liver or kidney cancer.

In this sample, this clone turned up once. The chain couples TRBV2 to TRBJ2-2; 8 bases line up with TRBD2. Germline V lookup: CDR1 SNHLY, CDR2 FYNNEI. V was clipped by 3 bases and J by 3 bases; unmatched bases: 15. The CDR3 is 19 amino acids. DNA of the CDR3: TGTGCCAGCAGTGACCGGGGGGTTCTGGCGGGAGGCGACACCGGGGAGCTGTTTTTT. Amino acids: CASSDRGVLAGGDTGELFF.

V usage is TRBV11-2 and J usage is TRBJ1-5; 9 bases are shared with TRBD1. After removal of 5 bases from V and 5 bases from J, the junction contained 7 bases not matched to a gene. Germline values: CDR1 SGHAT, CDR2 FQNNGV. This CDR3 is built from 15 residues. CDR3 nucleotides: TGTGCCAGCAGCCCAGGACAGGGGCTTTATCAGCCCCAGCATTTT. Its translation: CASSPGQGLYQPQHF.

DNA of the CDR3: TGTGCCAGTGTAGATTGGACCTACGAGCAGTACTTC. It is translated as CASVDWTYEQYF. The chain is built from TRBV6-1 and TRBJ2-7; D gene unclear. V lost 9 bases, J lost 2 bases, and 11 bases lay in between. The CDR3 has 12 residues. Germline CDR1 reads MNHNS; CDR2 reads SASEGT.

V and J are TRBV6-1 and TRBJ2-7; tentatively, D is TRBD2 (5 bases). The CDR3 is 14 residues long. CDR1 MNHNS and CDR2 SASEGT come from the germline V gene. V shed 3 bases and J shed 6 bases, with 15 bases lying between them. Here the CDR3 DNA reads TGTGCCAGCAGTGACCTGGACGGGATCGCCGAGCAGTACTTC. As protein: CASSDLDGIAEQYF.

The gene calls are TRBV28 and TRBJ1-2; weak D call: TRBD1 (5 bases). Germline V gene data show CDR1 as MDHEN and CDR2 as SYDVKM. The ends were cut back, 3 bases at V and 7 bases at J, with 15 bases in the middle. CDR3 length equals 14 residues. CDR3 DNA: TGTGCCAGCAGTTTGCAACGGGGGTTTTTTGGCTACACCTTC. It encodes CASSLQRGFFGYTF.

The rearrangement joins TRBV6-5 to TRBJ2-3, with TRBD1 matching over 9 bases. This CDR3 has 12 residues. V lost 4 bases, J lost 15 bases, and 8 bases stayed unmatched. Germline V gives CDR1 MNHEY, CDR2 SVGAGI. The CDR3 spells CASSSRDREDYF. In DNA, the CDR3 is TGTGCCAGCAGTTCCCGGGACAGGGAGGATTATTTT.

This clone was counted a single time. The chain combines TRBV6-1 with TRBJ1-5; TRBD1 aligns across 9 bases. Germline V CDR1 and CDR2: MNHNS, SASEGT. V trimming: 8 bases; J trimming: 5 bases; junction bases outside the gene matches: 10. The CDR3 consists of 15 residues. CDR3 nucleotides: TGTGCCAGCGCTCTCACAGGGGGCGGCGATCAGCCCCAGCATTTT. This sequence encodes CASALTGGGDQPQHF.

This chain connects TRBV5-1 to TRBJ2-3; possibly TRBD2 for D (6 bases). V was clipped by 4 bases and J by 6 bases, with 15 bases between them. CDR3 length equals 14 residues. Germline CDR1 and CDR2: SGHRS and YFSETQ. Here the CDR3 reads CASSPLAYGDTQYF. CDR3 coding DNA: TGCGCCAGCAGCCCCCTAGCGTATGGGGATACGCAGTATTTT.

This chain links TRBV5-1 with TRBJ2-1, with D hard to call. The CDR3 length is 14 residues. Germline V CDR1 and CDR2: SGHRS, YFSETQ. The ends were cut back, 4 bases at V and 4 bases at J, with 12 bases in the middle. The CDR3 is CASSLIPGYNEQFF. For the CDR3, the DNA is TGCGCCAGCAGCCTAATACCAGGATACAATGAGCAGTTCTTC.

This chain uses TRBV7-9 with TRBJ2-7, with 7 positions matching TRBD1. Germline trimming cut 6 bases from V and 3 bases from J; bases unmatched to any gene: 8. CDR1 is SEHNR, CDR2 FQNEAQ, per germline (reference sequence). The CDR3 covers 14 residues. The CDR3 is CASSYSTGNYEQYF. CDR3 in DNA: TGTGCCAGCAGTTACTCGACAGGGAACTACGAGCAGTACTTC.

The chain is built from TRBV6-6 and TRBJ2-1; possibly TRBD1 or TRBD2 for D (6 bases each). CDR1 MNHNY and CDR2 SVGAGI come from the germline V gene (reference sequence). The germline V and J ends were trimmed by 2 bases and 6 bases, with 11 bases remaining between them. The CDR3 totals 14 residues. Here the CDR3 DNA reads TGTGCCAGCAGTTACCGGGGGCGGCTCAATGAGCAGTTCTTC. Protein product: CASSYRGRLNEQFF.

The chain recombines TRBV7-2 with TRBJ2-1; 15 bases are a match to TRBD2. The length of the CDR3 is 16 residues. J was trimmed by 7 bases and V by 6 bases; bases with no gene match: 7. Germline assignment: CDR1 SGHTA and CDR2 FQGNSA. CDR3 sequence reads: CASSSGLAGGRNEQFF. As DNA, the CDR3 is TGTGCCAGCAGTTCCGGACTAGCGGGGGGGCGGAATGAGCAGTTCTTC.

Here the CDR3 DNA reads TGTGCCAGCAGTAACTTTGACAGGGCCATTGAAGCTTTCTTT. Its protein product is CASSNFDRAIEAFF. This chain joins TRBV6-1 and TRBJ1-1; 7 bases align to TRBD1. Trimming cost V 5 bases and J 7 bases; bases outside gene matches: 10. The germline gives CDR1 MNHNS, CDR2 SASEGT. This CDR3 region has 14 residues.

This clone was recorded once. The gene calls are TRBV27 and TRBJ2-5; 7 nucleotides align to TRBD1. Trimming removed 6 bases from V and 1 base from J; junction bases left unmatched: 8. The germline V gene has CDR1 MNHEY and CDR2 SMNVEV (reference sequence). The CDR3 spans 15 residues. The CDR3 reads CASSNRGQFQETQYF. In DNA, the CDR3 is TGTGCCAGCAGCAACCGGGGACAGTTCCAAGAGACCCAGTACTTC.

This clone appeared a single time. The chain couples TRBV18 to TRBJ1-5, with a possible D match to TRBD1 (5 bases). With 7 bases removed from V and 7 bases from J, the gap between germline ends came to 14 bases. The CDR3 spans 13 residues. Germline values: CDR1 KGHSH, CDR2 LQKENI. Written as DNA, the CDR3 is TGTGCCAGCTGCGAGGGGATAGAGCAGCCCCAGCATTTT. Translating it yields CASCEGIEQPQHF.

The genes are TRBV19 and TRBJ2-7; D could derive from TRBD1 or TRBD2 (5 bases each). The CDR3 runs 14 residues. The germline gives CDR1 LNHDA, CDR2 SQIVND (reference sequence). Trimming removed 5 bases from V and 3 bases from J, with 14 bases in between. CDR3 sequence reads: CASSEGLRGYEQYF. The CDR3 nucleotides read TGTGCCAGTAGTGAGGGGTTAAGGGGCTACGAGCAGTACTTC.

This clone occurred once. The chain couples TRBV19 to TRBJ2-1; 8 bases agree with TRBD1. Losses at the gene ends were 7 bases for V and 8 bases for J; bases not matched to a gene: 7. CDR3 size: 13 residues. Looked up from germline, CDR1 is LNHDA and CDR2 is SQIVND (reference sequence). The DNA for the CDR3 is TGTGCCAGTACCCTCCAGGGGGCGGATGAGCAGTTCTTC. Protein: CASTLQGADEQFF.

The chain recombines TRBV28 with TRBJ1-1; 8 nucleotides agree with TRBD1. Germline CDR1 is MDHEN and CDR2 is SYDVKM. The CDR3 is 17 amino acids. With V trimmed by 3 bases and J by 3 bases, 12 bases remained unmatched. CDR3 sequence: CASSFADWTGLDTEAFF. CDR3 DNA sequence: TGTGCCAGCAGTTTTGCGGATTGGACAGGGCTAGACACTGAAGCTTTCTTT.

CDR3 DNA sequence: TGTGCCAGCAGCTTGGATCTGAACACTGAAGCTTTCTTT. It encodes CASSLDLNTEAFF. The chain carries TRBV5-4 and TRBJ1-1; D is undetermined. The V end was cut by 0 bases, the J end by 0 bases, with 3 bases between. CDR3 length: 13 residues. The germline CDR1 and CDR2 sequences are SGHNT and YYREEE (reference sequence).

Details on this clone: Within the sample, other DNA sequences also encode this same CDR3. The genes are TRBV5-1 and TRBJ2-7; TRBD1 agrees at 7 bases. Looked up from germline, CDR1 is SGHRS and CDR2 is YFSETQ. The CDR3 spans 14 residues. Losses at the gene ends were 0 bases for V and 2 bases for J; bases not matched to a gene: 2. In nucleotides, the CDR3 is TGCGCCAGCAGCTTGGGTGGGACAGCCTACGAGCAGTACTTC. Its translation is CASSLGGTAYEQYF.

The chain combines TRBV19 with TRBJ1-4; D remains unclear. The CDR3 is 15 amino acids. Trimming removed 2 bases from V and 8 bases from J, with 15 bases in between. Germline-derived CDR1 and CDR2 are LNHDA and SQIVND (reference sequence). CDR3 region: CASSITSGVGEKLFF. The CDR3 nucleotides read TGTGCCAGTAGTATAACGTCCGGGGTGGGAGAAAAACTGTTTTTT.

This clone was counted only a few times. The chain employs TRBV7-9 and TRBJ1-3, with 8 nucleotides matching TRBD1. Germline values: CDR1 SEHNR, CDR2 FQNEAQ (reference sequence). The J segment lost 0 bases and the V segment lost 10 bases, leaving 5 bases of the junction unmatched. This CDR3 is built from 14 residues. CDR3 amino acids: CATDRGFSGNTIYF. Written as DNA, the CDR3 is TGTGCCACAGACAGGGGTTTCTCTGGAAACACCATATATTTT. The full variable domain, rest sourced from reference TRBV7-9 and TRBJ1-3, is DTGVSQNPRHKITKRGQNVTFRCDPISEHNRLYWYRQTLGQGPEFLTYFQNEAQLEKSRLLSDRFSAERPKGSFSTLEIQRTEQGDSAMYLCATDRGFSGNTIYFGEGSWLTVV.

In DNA form, the CDR3 reads TGTGCCAGCTCCCCGGCGGCGAACACTGAAGCTTTCTTT. Translating it yields CASSPAANTEAFF. The chain employs TRBV18 and TRBJ1-1; no clear D gene. Trimming shortened V by 6 bases and J by 1 base, and 9 bases separated the two germline ends. Germline CDR1 is KGHSH and CDR2 is LQKENI. CDR3 size: 13 residues.

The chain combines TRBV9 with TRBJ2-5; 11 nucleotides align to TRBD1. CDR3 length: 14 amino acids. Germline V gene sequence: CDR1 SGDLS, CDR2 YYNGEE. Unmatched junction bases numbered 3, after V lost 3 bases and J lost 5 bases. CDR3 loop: CASSGTGGPETQYF. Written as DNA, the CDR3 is TGTGCCAGCAGCGGGACAGGGGGCCCGGAGACCCAGTACTTC.

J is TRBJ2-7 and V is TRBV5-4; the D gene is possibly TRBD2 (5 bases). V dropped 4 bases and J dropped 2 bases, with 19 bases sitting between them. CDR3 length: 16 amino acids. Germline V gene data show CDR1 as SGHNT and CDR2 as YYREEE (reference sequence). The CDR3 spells CASSPEVSTATYEQYF. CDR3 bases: TGTGCCAGCAGCCCGGAGGTGTCGACCGCCACCTACGAGCAGTACTTC. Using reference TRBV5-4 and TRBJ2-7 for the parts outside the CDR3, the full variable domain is ETGVTQSPTHLIKTRGQQVTLRCSSQSGHNTVSWYQQALGQGPQFIFQYYREEENGRGNFPPRFSGLQFPNYSSELNVNALELDDSALYLCASSPEVSTATYEQYFGPGTRLTVT.